A single T cell receptor beta chain is shown here with its context. The record originates from a study of technical replicates of blood from four donors. Data came from immunoSEQ multiplex PCR; TCRdb stores just in-frame clones and leaves some out. The top ten hold roughly 0.25% of the sample, which has about 88,000 clones, around 90% seen once. Trimming removed 3 bases from V and 6 bases from J, with 15 bases in between. The germline gives CDR1 SNHLY, CDR2 FYNNEI. The length of the CDR3 is 14 residues. The TCR comes from a human donor in good health. Material for sequencing was T cells isolated from PBMCs. The chain carries TRBV2 and TRBJ2-7; perhaps TRBD1 as D (6 bases). As DNA, the CDR3 is TGTGCCAGCAGTGAGCTGGGGGCAGGTAGCGAGCAGTACTTC. Its translation is CASSELGAGSEQYF.